A selection of T cell receptor beta chains follows, all from one sample in a study of blood T cell repertoires in COVID-19. The table came from immunoSEQ multiplex PCR; TCRdb's copy has only in-frame clones and leaves some out. This sample carries approximately 200,000 clones, 70% to 90% of them seen once, and the ten largest clones take over 2.5%. Sequenced input: peripheral blood. Receptor source: a man over 45 who had recovered from COVID-19. CDR3s include the opening cysteine and the closing phenylalanine or tryptophan. The D gene is left open where the match is weak. Clone size, where shown, is once, few, many, or a class for clones that have expanded.

size: NA; J: TRBJ1-2; V: TRBV30; D: NA; CDR3: CAWNFGRLNYGYTF; DNA: TGTGCCTGGAATTTTGGTCGACTTAACTATGGCTACACCTTC
size: once; J: TRBJ2-1; V: TRBV3-1/TRBV3-2; D: TRBD1; CDR3: CASKGTGDNEQFF; DNA: TGTGCCAGCAAGGGGACAGGGGACAATGAGCAGTTCTTC
size: NA; J: TRBJ2-7; V: TRBV15; D: TRBD1; CDR3: CATSSAQGAWEQYF; DNA: TGTGCCACCAGCAGTGCACAGGGGGCTTGGGAGCAGTACTTC
size: NA; J: TRBJ2-2; V: TRBV15; D: NA; CDR3: CATSRDPPSPSTGELFF; DNA: TGTGCCACCAGCAGAGATCCCCCTAGCCCCAGCACCGGGGAGCTGTTTTTT
size: NA; J: TRBJ1-2; V: TRBV7-2; D: TRBD1; CDR3: CASSTGQGYGYTF; DNA: TGTGCCAGCAGCACGGGACAGGGCTATGGCTACACCTTC
size: NA; J: TRBJ2-2; V: TRBV29-1; D: TRBD2; CDR3: CSVDGTSGTGELFF; DNA: TGCAGCGTTGATGGGACTAGCGGGACCGGGGAGCTGTTTTTT
size: NA; J: TRBJ1-5; V: TRBV27; D: TRBD1; CDR3: CASSLGTGRNQPQHF; DNA: TGTGCCAGCAGTCTAGGGACAGGGCGCAATCAGCCCCAGCATTTT
size: NA; J: TRBJ2-5; V: TRBV6-6; D: TRBD2; CDR3: CASRATSGNRETQYF; DNA: TGTGCCAGCAGAGCGACTAGCGGGAATAGAGAGACCCAGTACTTC
size: once; J: TRBJ2-7; V: TRBV5-1; D: TRBD2; CDR3: CASSSGGRTYEQYF; DNA: TGCGCCAGCAGCTCGGGCGGGAGGACTTACGAGCAGTACTTC
size: few; J: TRBJ2-7; V: TRBV28; D: NA; CDR3: CASSLTVYEQYF; DNA: TGTGCCAGCAGTTTAACTGTCTACGAGCAGTACTTC
size: NA; J: TRBJ2-6; V: TRBV22-1; D: NA; CDR3: CPGSGKGQGGSGANVLTF; DNA: TGTCCTGGGAGCGGGAAAGGACAGGGAGGCTCTGGGGCCAACGTCCTGACTTTC
size: once; J: TRBJ2-1; V: TRBV9; D: NA; CDR3: CASSASGSAYNEQFF; DNA: TGTGCCAGCAGCGCCAGCGGGTCAGCTTACAATGAGCAGTTCTTC
size: NA; J: TRBJ2-1; V: TRBV2; D: TRBD2; CDR3: CASRGYSGSSTEQFF; DNA: TGTGCCAGCAGGGGATATAGCGGGAGCTCGACTGAGCAGTTCTTC
size: NA; J: TRBJ1-1; V: TRBV7-2; D: NA; CDR3: CASSSYRREAFF; DNA: TGTGCCAGCAGCTCCTACAGGCGTGAAGCTTTCTTT
size: NA; J: TRBJ1-5; V: TRBV27; D: NA; CDR3: CASSFNSLTPQHF; DNA: TGTGCCAGCAGTTTCAACAGCCTAACGCCCCAGCATTTT
size: NA; J: TRBJ2-7; V: TRBV7-9; D: TRBD1; CDR3: CASSLVGGQGHYEQYF; DNA: TGTGCCAGCAGCTTAGTGGGCGGACAGGGCCACTACGAGCAGTACTTC
size: NA; J: TRBJ2-2; V: TRBV4-2; D: NA; CDR3: CASSQGPRQENTGELFF; DNA: TGTGCCAGCAGCCAAGGGCCGAGACAGGAGAACACCGGGGAGCTGTTTTTT
size: once; J: TRBJ1-2; V: TRBV2; D: NA; CDR3: CASRIQVGGYTF; DNA: TGTGCCAGCAGGATACAGGTTGGTGGCTACACCTTC
size: NA; J: TRBJ2-1; V: TRBV5-3; D: NA; CDR3: CARSRGGSAQFF; DNA: TGTGCCAGAAGCAGAGGGGGTAGTGCGCAGTTCTTC
size: NA; J: TRBJ2-6; V: TRBV19; D: TRBD1; CDR3: CASNSQGATGANVLTF; DNA: TGTGCCAGTAATTCCCAGGGGGCAACTGGGGCCAACGTCCTGACTTTC
size: NA; J: TRBJ1-2; V: TRBV2; D: NA; CDR3: CASTPDGRRNYGYTF; DNA: TGTGCCAGCACCCCGGATGGGCGGAGGAACTATGGCTACACCTTC
size: NA; J: TRBJ2-3; V: TRBV19; D: NA; CDR3: CASSTPSTQYF; DNA: TGTGCCAGTAGTACCCCCTCTACGCAGTATTTT
size: NA; J: TRBJ1-6; V: TRBV28; D: NA; CDR3: CASRRGDLSYNSPLHF; DNA: TGTGCCAGCAGGCGGGGGGACCTATCCTATAATTCACCCCTCCACTTT
size: NA; J: TRBJ2-7; V: TRBV2; D: TRBD2; CDR3: CASSRLAGGYEQYF; DNA: TGTGCCAGCAGTCGGCTAGCGGGTGGATACGAGCAGTACTTC
size: NA; J: TRBJ2-1; V: TRBV7-6; D: TRBD2; CDR3: CASSLATRGLAGAYNEQFF; DNA: TGTGCCAGCAGCTTAGCGACTCGGGGACTAGCGGGGGCCTACAATGAGCAGTTCTTC
size: once; J: TRBJ2-3; V: TRBV4-2; D: TRBD2; CDR3: CASSQGFTSGNTDTQYF; DNA: TGTGCCAGCAGCCAAGGCTTCACTAGCGGAAACACAGATACGCAGTATTTT
size: NA; J: TRBJ2-5; V: TRBV4-1; D: NA; CDR3: CASSQERFQETQYF; DNA: TGCGCCAGCAGCCAAGAGAGGTTCCAAGAGACCCAGTACTTC